The 31 T cell receptor beta chains presented below share a single source sample, sequenced in a study of glioma-infiltrating T cells. The iRepertoire nested amplicon-rescue multiplex PCR amplified TCR alpha and beta CDR3s from RNA. TCRdb passed the multiplex PCR reads through MiXCR, listing each CDR3 protein once. Of roughly 42,000 distinct CDR3 sequences in the sample, around 22% were seen once. Material: glioma tissue, nonneoplastic brain tissue, or PBMCs (not recorded which). All receptors derive from a human donor with low-grade glioma or glioblastoma, undergoing nonglioma brain surgery, or in good health (not recorded which).

The table lists this clonotype with many counts. This chain connects TRBV10-2 to TRBJ1-6; the D gene is possibly TRBD1 (6 bases). CDR3 length equals 13 residues. CDR1 and CDR2 (germline): WSHSY, SAAADI. V lost 7 bases to trimming and J lost 4 bases, with 8 bases between them. This chain's CDR3 is CASTGQYNSPLHF. In DNA form, the CDR3 reads TGCGCCAGCACGGGACAATATAATTCACCCCTCCACTTT.

This clonotype showed up many times. The V and J genes are TRBV4-2 and TRBJ1-5; D is undetermined. CDR1 is LGHNA and CDR2 is YNFKEQ in the germline V gene. Trimming stripped 0 bases from V and 1 base from J, with 10 bases between. The CDR3 is 16 amino acids. The CDR3 sequence: CASSQEVGDSNQPQHF. Here the CDR3 DNA reads TGTGCCAGCAGCCAAGAAGTCGGAGACAGCAATCAGCCCCAGCATTTT.

This clonotype was observed many times. V and J are TRBV4-1 and TRBJ2-3; D call uncertain. Per the germline V gene, CDR1 is MGHRA and CDR2 is YSYEKL. The CDR3 has 16 amino acids. Trimming took off 1 base at V and 0 bases at J, with 11 bases between the two ends. The CDR3 DNA reads TGCGCCAGCAGCCAAGCGACTCAATCTAGCACAGATACGCAGTATTTT. Translating gives CASSQATQSSTDTQYF.

This clonotype has only a few counts. The V and J genes are TRBV9 and TRBJ1-5, with TRBD1 as a possible D gene (5 bases). Germline lookup yields CDR1 SGDLS and CDR2 YYNGEE. Trimming removed 0 bases at V and 2 bases at J, with 12 bases between. CDR3 length: 16 amino acids. In nucleotides, the CDR3 is TGTGCCAGCAGCGTAGGGGTCGGGGCTGGCAATCAGCCCCAGCATTTT. Residues: CASSVGVGAGNQPQHF.

Details on this clonotype: Possible read error: a much larger clone is one base away. The chain has TRBV28 and TRBJ1-1; D call uncertain. The CDR3 is 13 amino acids. Germline V gives CDR1 MDHEN, CDR2 SYDVKM. CDR3 sequence (DNA): TGTGCCTGCAGTTCTATGGGGTACACTGAAGCTTTCTTT. It yields the protein CACSSMGYTEAFF.

The chain uses TRBV2 and TRBJ1-1, with no clear D. Germline assignment: CDR1 SNHLY and CDR2 FYNNEI. This CDR3 has 14 amino acids. CDR3 region: CSSSELLLYTEAFF. The CDR3 DNA reads as TGTTCTAGCAGTGAACTACTTCTCTACACTGAAGCTTTCTTT. Together with reference TRBV2 and TRBJ1-1, the CDR3 gives the full variable domain: EPEVTQTPSHQVTQMGQEVILRCVPISNHLYFYWYRQILGQKVEFLVSFYNNEISEKSEIFDDQFSVERPDGSNFTLKIRSTKLEDSAMYFCSSSELLLYTEAFFGQGTRLTVV.

The CDR3 loop reads CASSLASAGIGRDSYEQYF. The DNA of the CDR3 is TGTGCCAGCAGTTTAGCTTCTGCGGGGATCGGACGGGACTCCTACGAGCAGTACTTC. The chain joins TRBV12-3 or TRBV12-4 to TRBJ2-7; possibly TRBD2 for D (6 bases). Between the trimmed V and J ends, which lost 0 bases and 0 bases, there was a span of 21 bases. This CDR3 has 19 amino acids.

V usage is TRBV10-3 and J usage is TRBJ1-5; tentative D call: TRBD1 (5 bases). The CDR3 spans 16 residues. The V gene lost 2 bases and the J gene lost 2 bases, with 13 bases spanning the gap. Germline CDR1 reads ENHRY; CDR2 reads SYGVKD. The chain's CDR3 is CAISEAIGGGNQPQHF. The DNA of the CDR3 is TGTGCCATCAGTGAGGCGATCGGGGGAGGCAATCAGCCCCAGCATTTT.

For this clonotype: This may be a read error, as it is one base from a much larger clone. No conserved phenylalanine or tryptophan is present at the end of the CDR3, so a read error is the likely explanation. V usage is TRBV5-4 and J usage is TRBJ1-1; 7 nucleotides agree with TRBD1. The CDR3 runs 14 residues. V dropped 5 bases and J dropped 0; count of bases not matched to a gene: 4. Germline values: CDR1 SGHNT, CDR2 YYREEE (reference sequence). The CDR3, as DNA: TGTGCCAGCAGTCAAGACAGGGTGAACACTGAAGCTTTCCTT. Protein: CASSQDRVNTEAFL.

This clonotype was seen only a few times. In nucleotides, the CDR3 is TGCGCCAGCAGCTTGAGCGCAGGGGGTCGCGGCGAGCAGTACTTC. This translates into CASSLSAGGRGEQYF. The J gene is TRBJ2-7, the V gene TRBV5-1, with 7 bases identical to TRBD1. Germline V CDR1 and CDR2: SGHRS, YFSETQ. V shed 1 base and J 6 bases; nucleotides not matched to a gene: 10. The CDR3 runs 15 residues.

V gene TRBV5-5 combines with J gene TRBJ2-7, with TRBD2 matching 7 bases. This CDR3 region has 14 residues. V shed 2 bases, J shed 2 bases, and the junction held 4 bases outside the gene matches. Germline V gene lookup returns CDR1 SGHKS and CDR2 YYEKEE (reference sequence). In DNA, the CDR3 is TGTGCCAGCAGCTTTTCACTAGCGACCTACGAGCAGTACTTC. This codes for CASSFSLATYEQYF.

There are a few counts of this clonotype. The chain joins TRBV29-1 to TRBJ1-2, with a tentative D call TRBD1 (5 bases). V lost 3 bases and J lost 2, with 7 bases in between. Looked up from germline, CDR1 is SQVTM and CDR2 is ANQGSEA. The CDR3 has 12 residues. The CDR3 loop is CSVEKGNYGYTF. CDR3 in DNA: TGCAGCGTTGAGAAGGGGAACTATGGCTACACCTTC.

This clonotype was seen repeatedly, ten times or more. The chain joins TRBV28 to TRBJ2-1; D ambiguous. V was pared by 10 bases and J by 15 bases, with 19 bases between. CDR1 is MDHEN, CDR2 SYDVKM, per germline. CDR3 length equals 11 residues. CDR3 sequence: CAISQPPVWFF. CDR3 nucleotide sequence: TGTGCCATCTCCCAACCCCCCGTGTGGTTCTTC.

The chain employs TRBV10-2 and TRBJ2-5, with 7 bases that match TRBD1. The CDR3 runs 11 residues. Germline trimming cut 7 bases from V and 4 bases from J; bases unmatched to any gene: 0. Looked up from germline, CDR1 is WSHSY and CDR2 is SAAADI. As DNA, the CDR3 is TGCGCCAGCAACAGGGGAGAGACCCAGTACTTC. It encodes CASNRGETQYF.

The J gene is TRBJ2-7, the V gene TRBV5-1; TRBD1 matches at 10 bases. Per the germline V gene, CDR1 is SGHRS and CDR2 is YFSETQ. This CDR3 has 14 amino acids. The V gene end was trimmed by 6 bases and the J gene end by 2 bases; junction bases not matched to a gene: 5. As DNA, the CDR3 is TGCGCCAGCATCTCGGGGACAGGGGCCTACGAGCAGTACTTC. This gives the protein CASISGTGAYEQYF.

This clonotype appeared many times. The chain combines TRBV3-1 with TRBJ2-7; no clear D. Germline V lookup: CDR1 LGHDT, CDR2 YNNKEL (reference sequence). The CDR3 sequence is 15 residues long. The V end was cut by 0 bases, the J end by 6 bases, with 15 bases between. The DNA for the CDR3 is TGTGCCAGCAGCCAAGATTCCTCCGGTCTCTCCGAGCAGTACTTC. This codes for CASSQDSSGLSEQYF.

CDR3: CASSPGTHYGYTF. The CDR3 region has the DNA TGTGCCAGCAGCCCCGGGACCCACTATGGCTACACCTTC. V usage is TRBV5-6 and J usage is TRBJ1-2; D might be TRBD1 (5 bases). The V end lost 4 bases, the J end lost 3 bases, and 10 bases lay between the germline ends. The CDR3 extends over 13 amino acids. CDR1 is SGHDT, CDR2 YYEEEE, per germline.

This clonotype was seen ten or more times. V is TRBV11-2 and J is TRBJ1-1, with D possibly matching TRBD1 (6 bases). This CDR3 spans 14 amino acids. The V gene lost 4 bases and the J gene lost 0 bases, with 9 bases spanning the gap. CDR1 is SGHAT, CDR2 FQNNGV, per germline. CDR3 DNA sequence: TGTGCCAGCAGCTACGGGACACTGAACACTGAAGCTTTCTTT. Protein: CASSYGTLNTEAFF.

This chain's CDR3 is CAWSGQKNYGYTF. In DNA, the CDR3 is TGTGCCTGGAGCGGACAGAAGAACTATGGCTACACCTTC. The J gene is TRBJ1-2, the V gene TRBV30; a weak D match, TRBD1 (6 bases). CDR3 length equals 13 residues. Germline CDR1 reads GTSNPN; CDR2 reads SVGIG (reference sequence). Trimming shortened V by 3 bases and J by 2 bases, and 10 bases separated the two germline ends.

This clonotype was seen ten or more times. The V and J genes are TRBV29-1 and TRBJ1-1; a weak D match, TRBD1 (6 bases). The CDR3 length is 13 residues. CDR1 and CDR2 from the germline V gene are SQVTM and ANQGSEA. The germline V and J ends were trimmed by 4 bases and 0 bases, with 9 bases remaining between them. As DNA, the CDR3 is TGCAGCGTTGCACAGGGTATGAACACTGAAGCTTTCTTT. This translates into CSVAQGMNTEAFF.

This clonotype was found many times. The CDR3 DNA reads as TGTGCCAGCAGTGGGGGTGGAGAACCCTACGAGCAGTACTTC. It translates to CASSGGGEPYEQYF. This rearrangement joins TRBV27 to TRBJ2-7; either TRBD1 or TRBD2 may fit D (5 bases each). Trimming stripped 5 bases from V and 2 bases from J, with 13 bases between. CDR3 length equals 14 residues. Germline CDR1 reads MNHEY; CDR2 reads SMNVEV (reference sequence).

This clonotype was counted many times. This rearrangement joins TRBV7-3 to TRBJ1-2; a weak D match, TRBD1 (6 bases). The CDR3 length is 14 residues. The V end was cut by 0 bases, the J end by 6 bases, with 11 bases between. The V gene's germline CDR1 is SGHTA and CDR2 FQGTGA. CDR3 protein: CASSLTGGMDGYTF. DNA for the CDR3: TGTGCCAGCAGCTTAACAGGGGGAATGGATGGCTACACCTTC.

In its sample, this clonotype was seen many times. The chain carries TRBV20-1 and TRBJ2-1, with TRBD1 as a possible D gene (6 bases). Germline assignment: CDR1 DFQATT and CDR2 SNEGSKA (reference sequence). There are 14 residues in the CDR3. V was shortened by 3 bases and J by 6 bases, with 15 bases between the two germline ends. CDR3 sequence: CSARGAAGLNEQFF. DNA of the CDR3: TGCAGTGCTAGGGGGGCGGCCGGACTCAATGAGCAGTTCTTC.

There are many counts of this clonotype. The chain combines TRBV2 with TRBJ1-6; no reliable D call. Germline CDR1 and CDR2: SNHLY and FYNNEI. The CDR3 loop spans 15 amino acids. V lost 5 bases and J 8 bases, leaving 16 bases between the germline ends. The chain's CDR3 is CASSFLNRQDSPLHF. In nucleotides, the CDR3 is TGTGCCAGCAGTTTCCTCAATCGGCAGGATTCACCCCTCCACTTT.

This clonotype was detected many times. At one end, the junction sequence differs from germline, possibly due to a read error. V and J are TRBV2 and TRBJ2-5; 8 bases are shared with TRBD1. In germline, CDR1 is SNHLY, CDR2 FYNNEI. The CDR3 loop spans 16 amino acids. CDR3 sequence (DNA): TGTGCCAGCAGTGTACTTAGGACAGGGTCGAAAGAAACCCAGTACTTC. Protein: CASSVLRTGSKETQYF.

The chain couples TRBV7-9 to TRBJ2-1, with D hard to call. The germline V gene has CDR1 SEHNR and CDR2 FQNEAQ (reference sequence). The CDR3 is made up of 12 amino acids. V shed 4 bases and J shed 4 bases, with 5 bases lying between them. CDR3 nucleotides: TGTGCCAGCAGCTCACCGTACAATGAGCAGTTCTTC. This translates into CASSSPYNEQFF. The full variable domain, completed using reference TRBV7-9 and TRBJ2-1, is DTGVSQNPRHKITKRGQNVTFRCDPISEHNRLYWYRQTLGQGPEFLTYFQNEAQLEKSRLLSDRFSAERPKGSFSTLEIQRTEQGDSAMYLCASSSPYNEQFFGPGTRLTVL.

The chain recombines TRBV27 with TRBJ2-1, with TRBD1 identical over 11 bases. Trimming cost V 5 bases and J 8 bases; bases outside gene matches: 8. CDR3 length equals 15 residues. The V gene's germline CDR1 is MNHEY and CDR2 SMNVEV (reference sequence). The CDR3 region is CASSDGQGAMDEQFF. The CDR3 DNA is TGTGCCAGCAGTGATGGACAGGGGGCGATGGATGAGCAGTTCTTC.

This clonotype came up many times. The V gene is TRBV27, the J gene TRBJ2-2, with 9 positions matching TRBD2. The CDR3 extends over 16 amino acids. Germline V gives CDR1 MNHEY, CDR2 SMNVEV (reference sequence). The junction had 8 bases not matched to a gene; V was cut back by 7 bases and J by 2 bases. The CDR3 protein is CASTGRAGGNTGELFF. Here the CDR3 DNA reads TGTGCCAGCACCGGCCGAGCGGGGGGTAACACCGGGGAGCTGTTTTTT.

This clonotype was counted ten times or more. Just one base apart from a much larger clone, this may be a read error. V gene TRBV15 combines with J gene TRBJ1-2, with 9 bases matching TRBD1. Looked up from germline, CDR1 is LNHNV and CDR2 is YYDKDF (reference sequence). CDR3 size: 14 residues. CDR3 bases: TGTGCCGCCAGCAGAGACAGGGGGAACTATGGCTACACCTTC. It codes for CAASRDRGNYGYTF.

Turning to this clonotype: This CDR3 is missing its conserved last phenylalanine or tryptophan, likely due to a read error. The chain couples TRBV7-9 to TRBJ2-2; TRBD2 is a possible D gene (5 bases). Trimming removed 5 bases from V and 3 bases from J, with 13 bases in between. Looked up from germline, CDR1 is SEHNR and CDR2 is FQNEAQ (reference sequence). The CDR3 contains 15 residues. The CDR3 sequence is CASSGRSGYTGELFL. CDR3 nucleotide sequence: TGTGCCAGCAGCGGACGATCGGGGTACACCGGGGAGCTGTTTCTT.

V usage is TRBV19 and J usage is TRBJ2-2, with D perhaps being TRBD1 or TRBD2 (6 bases each). The CDR3 consists of 13 residues. Germline CDR1 LNHDA, CDR2 SQIVND (reference sequence). Trimming took 10 bases from V and 5 from J, leaving 14 bases between them. DNA for the CDR3: TGTGCCACCTGGGGGGCCAATACCGGGGAGCTGTTTTTT. Translating gives CATWGANTGELFF. Based on the CDR3 plus reference TRBV19 and TRBJ2-2, the full variable domain is DGGITQSPKYLFRKEGQNVTLSCEQNLNHDAMYWYRQDPGQGLRLIYYSQIVNDFQKGDIAEGYSVSREKKESFPLTVTSAQKNPTAFYLCATWGANTGELFFGEGSRLTVL.